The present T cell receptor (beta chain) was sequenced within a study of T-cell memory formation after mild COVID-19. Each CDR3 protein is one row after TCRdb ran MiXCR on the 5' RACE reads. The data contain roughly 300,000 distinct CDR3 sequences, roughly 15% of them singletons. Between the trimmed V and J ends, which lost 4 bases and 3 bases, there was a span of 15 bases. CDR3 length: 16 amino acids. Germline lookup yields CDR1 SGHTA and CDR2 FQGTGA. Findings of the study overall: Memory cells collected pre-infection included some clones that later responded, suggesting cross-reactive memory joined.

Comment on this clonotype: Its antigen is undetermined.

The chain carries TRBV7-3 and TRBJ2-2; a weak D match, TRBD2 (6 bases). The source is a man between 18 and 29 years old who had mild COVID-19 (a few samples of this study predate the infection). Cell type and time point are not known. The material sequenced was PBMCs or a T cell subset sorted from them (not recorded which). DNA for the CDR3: TGTGCCAGCAGCTCCCCCGGGGGACTCTACACCGGGGAGCTGTTTTTT. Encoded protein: CASSSPGGLYTGELFF.